The 32 T cell receptor beta chains presented below share a single source sample, sequenced in a study of T cells in Graves' hyperthyroidism and ophthalmopathy. RNA transcripts served as the template for amplifying TCR beta CDR3 regions. A set of HTBI primers served as the primers for a first-round RT-PCR of the TCR CDR3. TCRdb independently ran MiXCR on the multiplex PCR reads; one entry per CDR3 protein. The sample yields approximately 200,000 distinct CDR3 sequences, around 20% seen once. Sequencing was performed on blood. The receptors stem from a middle-aged man with Graves' hyperthyroidism.

This chain connects TRBV7-9 to TRBJ1-1; weak D call: TRBD1 (6 bases). The CDR3 runs to 16 residues. V was cut by 8 bases and J by 4 bases, with 23 bases left in between. The germline V gene has CDR1 SEHNR and CDR2 FQNEAQ (reference sequence). CDR3 DNA sequence: TGTGCCAGCCTTGCGGGGGGCGCGGGGCTTAGCACTGAAGCTTTCTTT. It specifies CASLAGGAGLSTEAFF. Combining the CDR3 with reference TRBV7-9 and TRBJ1-1 gives the whole variable domain DTGVSQNPRHKITKRGQNVTFRCDPISEHNRLYWYRQTLGQGPEFLTYFQNEAQLEKSRLLSDRFSAERPKGSFSTLEIQRTEQGDSAMYLCASLAGGAGLSTEAFFGQGTRLTVV.

As regards this clonotype: Compared with germline, one end of the junction differs, possibly owing to a read error. The V gene is TRBV7-7, the J gene TRBJ2-1; TRBD1 or TRBD2 may be the D gene (5 bases each). Looked up from germline, CDR1 is SSHAT and CDR2 is FNYEAQ (reference sequence). CDR3 length: 15 amino acids. The chain's CDR3 is CASSRDPSSYNEQFF. The DNA of the CDR3 is TGTGCTAGCAGCCGGGACCCAAGCTCCTACAATGAGCAGTTCTTC.

This chain uses TRBV28 with TRBJ2-7; 8 bases align to TRBD2. The CDR3 runs to 17 residues. V gave up 6 bases and J gave up 0 bases; unmatched junction bases: 13. Germline loops: CDR1 MDHEN, CDR2 SYDVKM. The CDR3 is CASSLGERELISYEQYF. DNA of the CDR3: TGTGCCAGCAGCCTCGGGGAGCGGGAGTTGATCTCCTACGAGCAGTACTTC.

This clonotype appeared many times. The genes are TRBV13 and TRBJ2-2; the match to TRBD2 covers 12 bases. The ends lost 5 bases at V and 1 base at J; junction bases unmatched: 5. Germline CDR1 is PRHDT and CDR2 is FYEKMQ (reference sequence). The CDR3 length is 17 residues. CDR3 in DNA: TGTGCCAGCAGCCCTCGACTAGCGGGGGTGAACACCGGGGAGCTGTTTTTT. Protein sequence: CASSPRLAGVNTGELFF.

This clonotype occurred many times. Relative to the germline gene, one junction end is altered; a read error may explain this. V usage is TRBV28 and J usage is TRBJ1-2; 8 bases are shared with TRBD1. The CDR3 runs to 16 residues. Germline loops: CDR1 MDHEN, CDR2 SYDVKM. Here the CDR3 reads CASSLWAGGRVDGYTF. The CDR3 nucleotides read TGTGCCAGCAGTCTATGGGCAGGGGGCAGAGTAGACGGCTACACCTTC.

This clonotype was counted many times. The J gene is TRBJ2-3, the V gene TRBV4-2; TRBD2 agrees at 9 bases. V gave up 4 bases and J gave up 3 bases; unmatched junction bases: 8. CDR1 is LGHNA and CDR2 is YNFKEQ in the germline V gene. The CDR3 sequence is 16 residues long. The CDR3, as DNA: TGTGCCAGCAGCCCGATAGCGGGGGATCTGACAGATACGCAGTATTTT. Protein: CASSPIAGDLTDTQYF.

This clonotype was observed many times. The chain links TRBV11-2 to TRBJ2-1; weak D call: TRBD1 (6 bases). CDR1 and CDR2 from the germline V gene are SGHAT and FQNNGV. The V end was cut by 6 bases, the J end by 8 bases, with 23 bases between. The CDR3 runs 16 residues. CDR3 sequence reads: CASSKGTGPEGDEQFF. DNA of the CDR3: TGTGCCAGCAGTAAGGGAACGGGTCCCGAGGGGGATGAGCAGTTCTTC.

The rearrangement links TRBV2 to TRBJ2-1; the match to TRBD2 covers 12 bases. Looked up from germline, CDR1 is SNHLY and CDR2 is FYNNEI. V shed 5 bases, J shed 2 bases, and the junction held 4 bases outside the gene matches. This CDR3 region has 16 residues. CDR3 loop: CASSPSGGAAYNEQFF. The CDR3 DNA is TGTGCCAGCAGTCCTAGCGGGGGGGCCGCCTACAATGAGCAGTTCTTC.

This clonotype has ten or more counts. The rearrangement uses TRBV7-2 and TRBJ1-3; D is ambiguous. The CDR3 runs 12 residues. Trimming removed 1 base at V and 13 bases at J, with 11 bases between. Germline V gene sequence: CDR1 SGHTA, CDR2 FQGNSA. CDR3 bases: TGTGCCAGCAGCTTAGATTCCCCATCAATATATTTT. This encodes CASSLDSPSIYF.

There are many counts of this clonotype. This chain uses TRBV7-2 with TRBJ1-2; 7 bases match TRBD1. Per the germline V gene, CDR1 is SGHTA and CDR2 is FQGNSA. V trimming: 5 bases; J trimming: 8 bases; junction bases outside the gene matches: 17. The CDR3 sequence is 16 residues long. CDR3 sequence: CASSPDREGAMGGYTF. CDR3 bases: TGTGCCAGCAGCCCAGATCGTGAGGGGGCGATGGGGGGCTACACCTTC. Full variable domain (remainder filled in from reference TRBV7-2 and TRBJ1-2): GAGVSQSPSNKVTEKGKDVELRCDPISGHTALYWYRQSLGQGLEFLIYFQGNSAPDKSGLPSDRFSAERTGGSVSTLTIQRTQQEDSAVYLCASSPDREGAMGGYTFGSGTRLTVV.

This clonotype has only one observation. A much larger clone sits a single nucleotide away, making a read error possible. The gene calls are TRBV11-1 and TRBJ2-1; D perhaps matches TRBD1 (6 bases). The CDR3 covers 15 residues. CDR1 and CDR2 (germline): SGHAT, FQDESV (reference sequence). The V end was cut by 1 base, the J end by 4 bases, with 11 bases between. Here the CDR3 reads CASSLGGPGYNEQFF. In DNA form, the CDR3 reads TGTGCCAGCAGCTTAGGGGGGCCAGGATACAATGAGCAGTTCTTC.

This clonotype appeared many times. The chain is built from TRBV3-1 and TRBJ2-5, with D possibly being TRBD2 (6 bases). The germline CDR1 and CDR2 sequences are LGHDT and YNNKEL (reference sequence). This CDR3 comprises 13 residues. Trimming stripped 5 bases from V and 1 base from J, with 8 bases between. This CDR3 is CASSAGLQETQYF. The CDR3 DNA reads as TGTGCCAGCAGCGCGGGACTCCAAGAGACCCAGTACTTC.

There are many counts of this clonotype. The genes are TRBV5-1 and TRBJ1-2, with D possibly TRBD1 on 6 matching bases. Germline lookup yields CDR1 SGHRS and CDR2 YFSETQ. CDR3 length: 16 residues. Deletions cut 0 bases from V and 0 bases from J, with 12 bases between. The CDR3 DNA reads TGCGCCAGCAGCTTGGTGGGACAAATGACTAACTATGGCTACACCTTC. This translates into CASSLVGQMTNYGYTF.

V is TRBV3-1 and J is TRBJ1-5; D is undetermined. This CDR3 contains 13 residues. CDR1 is LGHDT, CDR2 YNNKEL, per germline (reference sequence). The ends were cut back, 1 base at V and 9 bases at J, with 10 bases in the middle. The CDR3: CASSQAGSLPQHF. The CDR3, as DNA: TGTGCCAGCAGCCAAGCGGGGAGCCTGCCCCAGCATTTT.

This sequence joins TRBV4-1 and TRBJ1-3; no firm D call. Germline values: CDR1 MGHRA, CDR2 YSYEKL. The CDR3 is 17 residues long. The V gene lost 4 bases and the J gene lost 0 bases, with 16 bases spanning the gap. CDR3 sequence: CASSPRGDFASGNTIYF. The CDR3 region has the DNA TGCGCCAGCAGCCCCCGGGGAGATTTCGCCTCTGGAAACACCATATATTTT.

This clonotype was found many times. The chain combines TRBV20-1 with TRBJ2-1, with D perhaps TRBD1 or TRBD2 (5 bases each). Trimming cost V 4 bases and J 0 bases, with 13 bases left between them. Germline loops: CDR1 DFQATT, CDR2 SNEGSKA (reference sequence). The CDR3 covers 15 residues. The CDR3 DNA reads TGCAGTGCTATGGGGGTGCGCAGCTCCTACAATGAGCAGTTCTTC. Its protein is CSAMGVRSSYNEQFF.

This clonotype showed up many times. The DNA of the CDR3 is TGTGCCAGCAGCGCAGGTGGGGGCGGTCTGGGGACAGATACGCAGTATTTT. This codes for CASSAGGGGLGTDTQYF. The chain is built from TRBV7-8 and TRBJ2-3, with D possibly being TRBD1 (6 bases). This CDR3 contains 17 residues. Between the trimmed V and J ends, which lost 5 bases and 3 bases, there was a span of 21 bases. From germline, CDR1 is SGHVS and CDR2 FQNEAQ.

The genes are TRBV13 and TRBJ1-5; 7 bases align to TRBD1. Trimming removed 1 base from V and 6 bases from J; junction bases left unmatched: 6. CDR3 length: 15 residues. Looked up from germline, CDR1 is PRHDT and CDR2 is FYEKMQ (reference sequence). CDR3 nucleotides: TGTGCCAGCAGCTTAGACCGGGACAGACCTCAGCCCCAGCATTTT. This gives the protein CASSLDRDRPQPQHF.

Remarks on this clonotype: A read error may produce the germline difference seen at one junction end. V gene TRBV28 combines with J gene TRBJ2-3; no clear D gene. Germline CDR1 is MDHEN and CDR2 is SYDVKM. The CDR3 loop spans 19 amino acids. The CDR3 bases are TGTGCCAGCAGTTTAGGAGTGATGAATAGGAACAGCGACACAGACACGCAGTATTTT. Translation gives CASSLGVMNRNSDTDTQYF.

This clonotype has ten or more counts. The V and J genes are TRBV6-2 or TRBV6-3 and TRBJ2-1; D is unresolved. Per the germline V gene, CDR1 is MNHEY and CDR2 is SVGEGT. With 7 bases removed from V and 5 bases from J, the gap between germline ends came to 9 bases. The CDR3 has 12 residues. DNA of the CDR3: TGTGCCAGCACCCTACCGAACAATGAGCAGTTCTTC. It translates to CASTLPNNEQFF.

The sample holds many counts of this clonotype. The CDR3 nucleotides read TGCAGTGCTAGAGATCAGGGCGGGACAGGGGCTTTCTTT. As protein: CSARDQGGTGAFF. This chain joins TRBV20-1 and TRBJ1-1; TRBD1 matches 9 bases. With 0 bases clipped from V and 11 bases from J, the junction kept 7 bases outside the gene matches. Per germline, CDR1 DFQATT and CDR2 SNEGSKA (reference sequence). The CDR3 has 13 amino acids.

This clonotype has at least ten counts. CDR3 sequence reads: CAWSVRGSHEQYF. The CDR3 nucleotides read TGTGCCTGGAGTGTACGAGGGTCCCACGAGCAGTACTTC. The J gene is TRBJ2-7, the V gene TRBV30, with a possible D match to TRBD2 (5 bases). Germline CDR1 and CDR2: GTSNPN and SVGIG (reference sequence). V lost 0 bases and J 5 bases, leaving 11 bases between the germline ends. CDR3 size: 13 residues. Full variable domain (rest looked up from reference TRBV30 and TRBJ2-7): SQTIHQWPATLVQPVGSPLSLECTVEGTSNPNLYWYRQAAGRGLQLLFYSVGIGQISSEVPQNLSASRPQDRQFILSSKKLLLSDSGFYLCAWSVRGSHEQYFGPGTRLTVT.

V gene TRBV20-1 combines with J gene TRBJ1-5; 10 bases match TRBD1. This CDR3 spans 14 amino acids. CDR1 is DFQATT and CDR2 is SNEGSKA in the germline V gene (reference sequence). The V gene end was trimmed by 4 bases and the J gene end by 9 bases; junction bases not matched to a gene: 9. CDR3 in amino acids: CSATRQGANTPQHF. The CDR3 coding sequence is TGCAGTGCTACCAGACAGGGGGCTAATACGCCCCAGCATTTT.

This clonotype was counted ten times or more. This sequence joins TRBV6-2 or TRBV6-3 and TRBJ1-5; D not resolved. The CDR3 has 14 residues. CDR1 and CDR2 from the germline V gene are MNHEY and SVGEGT. V lost 1 base to trimming and J lost 6 bases, with 10 bases between them. CDR3 DNA sequence: TGTGCCAGCAGTTACTGGCAGGTTGGTCAGCCCCAGCATTTT. It is translated as CASSYWQVGQPQHF.

This chain uses TRBV11-2 with TRBJ2-7; D unresolved. Per germline, CDR1 SGHAT and CDR2 FQNNGV. V lost 3 bases and J 3 bases, leaving 9 bases between the germline ends. CDR3 length: 13 amino acids. CDR3 sequence reads: CASSFGSNYEQYF. CDR3 in DNA: TGTGCCAGCAGCTTCGGGTCTAACTACGAGCAGTACTTC.

This clonotype turned up a few times. CDR3 bases: TGCAGTGCTGAGACTAGCGGGGGCACAGATACGCAGTATTTT. This codes for CSAETSGGTDTQYF. The chain carries TRBV20-1 and TRBJ2-3, with 11 nucleotides matching TRBD2. The length of the CDR3 is 14 residues. Looked up from germline, CDR1 is DFQATT and CDR2 is SNEGSKA (reference sequence). Trimming removed 5 bases from V and 1 base from J; junction bases left unmatched: 2.

Many counts were recorded for this clonotype. The rearrangement links TRBV30 to TRBJ1-3, with D uncertain. This CDR3 spans 12 amino acids. Trimming shortened V by 4 bases and J by 0 bases, and 4 bases separated the two germline ends. Germline CDR1 GTSNPN, CDR2 SVGIG (reference sequence). CDR3 amino acids: CAWTSSGNTIYF. The CDR3 bases are TGTGCCTGGACCAGCTCTGGAAACACCATATATTTT.

The table lists this clonotype with many counts. The chain carries TRBV20-1 and TRBJ1-6; D gene unclear. The CDR3 spans 15 residues. The ends were cut back, 1 base at V and 7 bases at J, with 14 bases in the middle. Germline CDR1 DFQATT, CDR2 SNEGSKA (reference sequence). CDR3 region: CSARVSSSPNSPLHF. Here the CDR3 DNA reads TGCAGTGCTAGAGTGAGTTCTTCCCCGAATTCACCCCTCCACTTT.

This clonotype occurred many times. Germline is not matched at one junction end, which may reflect a read error. The V call is TRBV7-2, the J call TRBJ2-7, with 8 bases identical to TRBD2. The germline gives CDR1 SGHTA, CDR2 FQGNSA. The CDR3 is 15 residues long. CDR3 nucleotides: TGTGCCAGCAGCCTAACTAGCGGCGCCGCCTACGAGCAGTGCTTC. Translation gives CASSLTSGAAYEQCF.

This clonotype has just a few counts. The rearrangement joins TRBV19 to TRBJ2-3; 13 bases are a match to TRBD2. The V and J ends lost 5 bases and 5 bases, in that order; junction bases with no gene match: 7. This CDR3 is 16 amino acids long. Germline CDR1 LNHDA, CDR2 SQIVND (reference sequence). This chain's CDR3 is CASSSRTSGGVDTQYF. The CDR3 DNA reads as TGTGCCAGTAGTTCCAGGACTAGCGGGGGAGTAGATACGCAGTATTTT.

This clonotype was seen more than once but under ten times. This chain connects TRBV18 to TRBJ2-3, with 9 bases identical to TRBD2. Per the germline V gene, CDR1 is KGHSH and CDR2 is LQKENI. The CDR3 consists of 17 residues. V gave up 2 bases and J gave up 0 bases; unmatched junction bases: 6. CDR3 DNA: TGTGCCAGCTCACCATCTTATAGCGGGGGAAGCACAGATACGCAGTATTTT. Translating gives CASSPSYSGGSTDTQYF.

J is TRBJ2-5 and V is TRBV3-1; D tentatively fits TRBD1 or TRBD2 (5 bases each). CDR3 length: 16 residues. Germline-derived CDR1 and CDR2 are LGHDT and YNNKEL (reference sequence). The V end lost 0 bases, the J end lost 5 bases, and 16 bases lay between the germline ends. The CDR3 reads CASSQERDHGMETQYF. The CDR3, as DNA: TGTGCCAGCAGCCAAGAAAGGGACCACGGCATGGAGACCCAGTACTTC.